The 10 T cell receptor beta chains presented below share a single source sample, sequenced in a study of blood T cells in healthy people across ages. Together with a sample-barcoded 5' primer, a J-beta primer mix was included in a second PCR lasting about 6 to 11 cycles. MiXCR, applied by TCRdb to the 5' RACE reads, yields one record per CDR3 protein. This table holds approximately 800,000 distinct CDR3 sequences, about 47% found once. The material sequenced was blood. These receptors came from a man older than 75 in good health.

This clonotype came up a few times. The gene calls are TRBV18 and TRBJ1-2; 10 bases fit TRBD1. The CDR3 contains 17 residues. Germline assignment: CDR1 KGHSH and CDR2 LQKENI. The V and J ends lost 6 bases and 7 bases, in that order; junction bases with no gene match: 17. Written as DNA, the CDR3 is TGTGCCAGCTCGCTCTCCGGGACAGGGGCGAATTTCGGTGGCTACACCTTC. Translation: CASSLSGTGANFGGYTF.

V and J are TRBV10-2 and TRBJ2-7; D might be TRBD1 (6 bases). The J call may be faulty, since TRBJ2-5 better matches the DNA end. The CDR3 length is 13 residues. Per the germline V gene, CDR1 is WSHSY and CDR2 is SAAADI. The CDR3 is CASHATGIETQYF. CDR3 sequence (DNA): TGCGCCAGCCATGCCACAGGGATAGAGACCCAGTACTTC.

This clonotype came up a few times. The CDR3: CASSPSGLAGTTGELFF. CDR3 coding DNA: TGTGCCAGCAGCCCATCGGGACTAGCGGGAACCACCGGGGAGCTGTTTTTT. J is TRBJ2-2 and V is TRBV7-3; TRBD2 matches at 13 bases. V trimming: 5 bases; J trimming: 4 bases; junction bases outside the gene matches: 7. The length of the CDR3 is 17 residues. Germline assignment: CDR1 SGHTA and CDR2 FQGTGA.

This clonotype was recorded many times. The CDR3 DNA follows: TGTGCCAGCGGGGACCTCGTAGGTGCAGAGACCCAGTACTTC. Its protein is CASGDLVGAETQYF. The rearrangement uses TRBV6-1 and TRBJ2-5; tentatively, D is TRBD1 or TRBD2 (5 bases each). The CDR3 consists of 14 residues. Germline assignment: CDR1 MNHNS and CDR2 SASEGT. V gave up 8 bases and J gave up 4 bases, with 17 bases separating them.

This clonotype was seen more than once but under ten times. J is TRBJ2-2 and V is TRBV2; 8 positions agree with TRBD1. Germline V gene sequence: CDR1 SNHLY, CDR2 FYNNEI. Trimming removed 11 bases from V and 3 bases from J; junction bases left unmatched: 2. The CDR3 totals 12 residues. The DNA of the CDR3 is TGTGCCGGGACAGGTGACACCGGGGAGCTGTTTTTT. This translates into CAGTGDTGELFF.

The rearrangement uses TRBV6-1 and TRBJ1-2; no clear D gene. This CDR3 is built from 12 residues. Germline CDR1 reads MNHNS; CDR2 reads SASEGT. Trimming cost V 2 bases and J 8 bases, with 9 bases left between them. This CDR3 is CASSERAGGYTF. CDR3 coding DNA: TGTGCCAGCAGTGAAAGGGCTGGGGGCTACACCTTC.

This clonotype was counted a few times. The chain joins TRBV6-2 or TRBV6-3 to TRBJ2-7; D remains unclear. This CDR3 region has 13 residues. Trimming shortened V by 5 bases and J by 5 bases, and 13 bases separated the two germline ends. Germline assignment: CDR1 MNHEY and CDR2 SVGEGT. The CDR3 here is CASSDMSVNEQYF. The CDR3 DNA reads TGTGCCAGCAGTGACATGTCGGTTAACGAGCAGTACTTC.

The rearrangement uses TRBV4-3 and TRBJ2-7; D unresolved. CDR1 and CDR2 from the germline V gene are LGHNA and YSLEER. The ends were cut back, 8 bases at V and 2 bases at J, with 13 bases in the middle. The CDR3 length is 13 residues. The CDR3 protein is CASGQSGTYEQYF. For the CDR3, the DNA is TGCGCCAGCGGTCAGAGTGGGACCTACGAGCAGTACTTC.

This clonotype was found a few times. This sequence joins TRBV28 and TRBJ2-7, with TRBD1 matching 9 bases. The CDR3 contains 13 residues. CDR1 is MDHEN, CDR2 SYDVKM, per germline. With 6 bases clipped from V and 4 bases from J, the junction kept 4 bases outside the gene matches. The CDR3 coding sequence is TGTGCCAGCAGAACAGGGGGCGTATACGAGCAGTACTTC. Its translation: CASRTGGVYEQYF.

This clonotype was seen more than once but under ten times. The J gene is TRBJ2-3, the V gene TRBV6-2 or TRBV6-3; TRBD2 matches at 7 bases. V shed 6 bases, J shed 4 bases, and the junction held 7 bases outside the gene matches. The V gene's germline CDR1 is MNHEY and CDR2 SVGEGT. The CDR3 contains 14 residues. This CDR3 is CASSLQAGADTQYF. Written as DNA, the CDR3 is TGTGCCAGCAGCCTCCAGGCGGGAGCAGATACGCAGTATTTT.